The 14 T cell receptor beta chains in this list originate from one sample, sequenced in a study of cytomegalovirus exposure and HLA in healthy donors. Both 60 Vbeta primers and 13 Jbeta primers went into the PCR. Method: immunoSEQ multiplex PCR; TCRdb's copy keeps in-frame clones and lacks some. The sample has about 64,000 clones, under 80% seen once; the top ten hold approximately 5.4%. Sequencing was performed on PBMCs. The source of these receptors is a male donor in good health and CMV-seropositive.

V and J are TRBV6-5 and TRBJ1-3; D uncertain. Germline V gene sequence: CDR1 MNHEY, CDR2 SVGAGI. CDR3 length: 14 residues. V lost 6 bases, J lost 4 bases, and 13 bases lay in between. The CDR3 sequence: CASRRALIGNTIYF. The CDR3, as DNA: TGTGCCAGCAGGCGGGCCCTTATCGGAAACACCATATATTTT.

This clone was recorded once. The identical CDR3 is also encoded by other nucleotide sequences in the sample. The chain joins TRBV6-5 to TRBJ1-1, with TRBD1 identical over 9 bases. This CDR3 contains 14 residues. CDR1 and CDR2 from the germline V gene are MNHEY and SVGAGI. With 5 bases clipped from V and 5 bases from J, the junction kept 6 bases outside the gene matches. CDR3 loop: CASSLGQGNTEAFF. The CDR3 DNA is TGTGCCAGCAGTCTGGGACAGGGTAATACTGAAGCTTTCTTT.

The chain has TRBV5-6 and TRBJ2-7; D is possibly TRBD1 (6 bases). Per germline, CDR1 SGHDT and CDR2 YYEEEE. Trimming stripped 2 bases from V and 0 bases from J, with 24 bases between. The CDR3 runs 19 residues. This CDR3 is CASSLRTALFLHLSYEQYF. CDR3 sequence (DNA): TGTGCCAGCAGCTTAAGGACAGCCCTCTTCTTACACCTCTCCTACGAGCAGTACTTC.

The table lists this clone with a few counts. This chain connects TRBV4-3 to TRBJ2-7, with TRBD2 identical over 8 bases. CDR3 size: 17 residues. Trimming at V came to 2 bases and at J to 0 bases, leaving 9 bases not matched to a gene. Germline values: CDR1 LGHNA, CDR2 YSLEER. CDR3 DNA: TGCGCCAGCAGCCAATATTCTAGTCTAGCGGGCTCCTACGAGCAGTACTTC. Translated, it gives CASSQYSSLAGSYEQYF.

This clone was recorded a few times. The V and J genes are TRBV4-3 and TRBJ2-2; possible D gene TRBD2, 6 bases. The CDR3 length is 17 residues. Between the trimmed V and J ends, which lost 1 base and 1 base, there was a span of 13 bases. Per germline, CDR1 LGHNA and CDR2 YSLEER. The CDR3 loop is CASSQVMGTWNTGELFF. The DNA of the CDR3 is TGCGCCAGCAGCCAAGTAATGGGGACTTGGAACACCGGGGAGCTGTTTTTT.

The J gene is TRBJ1-2, the V gene TRBV5-1; TRBD1 might be the D (5 bases). V dropped 0 bases and J dropped 8 bases, with 14 bases sitting between them. This CDR3 has 14 amino acids. Germline CDR1 SGHRS, CDR2 YFSETQ. The CDR3 loop reads CASSLAWQGGGYTF. CDR3 DNA: TGCGCCAGCAGCTTGGCCTGGCAGGGAGGGGGCTACACCTTC.

The V and J genes are TRBV4-2 and TRBJ1-6, with no clear D. The germline CDR1 and CDR2 sequences are LGHNA and YNFKEQ. This CDR3 spans 15 amino acids. The ends were cut back, 1 base at V and 6 bases at J, with 10 bases in the middle. The CDR3 loop reads CASSQVGDFNSPLHF. The CDR3 bases are TGTGCCAGCAGCCAAGTTGGCGACTTTAATTCACCCCTCCACTTT.

The chain joins TRBV4-3 to TRBJ2-7; D possibly corresponds to TRBD1 (5 bases). Looked up from germline, CDR1 is LGHNA and CDR2 is YSLEER. This CDR3 spans 14 amino acids. Trimming removed 2 bases from V and 4 bases from J, with 12 bases in between. CDR3 sequence (DNA): TGCGCCAGCAGCCAAACTACAGGAACATACGAGCAGTACTTC. It translates to CASSQTTGTYEQYF.

CDR3 residues: CASSLGQGRYNEQFF. The DNA of the CDR3 is TGCGCCAGCAGCTTGGGACAGGGGAGATACAATGAGCAGTTCTTC. The chain combines TRBV5-1 with TRBJ2-1; 8 bases match TRBD1. CDR1 is SGHRS and CDR2 is YFSETQ in the germline V gene. The V segment lost 0 bases and the J segment 4 bases; nucleotides outside the gene matches: 3. The CDR3 is 15 amino acids. The complete variable domain, with remaining parts taken from reference TRBV5-1 and TRBJ2-1, reads KAGVTQTPRYLIKTRGQQVTLSCSPISGHRSVSWYQQTPGQGLQFLFEYFSETQRNKGNFPGRFSGRQFSNSRSEMNVSTLELGDSALYLCASSLGQGRYNEQFFGPGTRLTVL.

This clone was found once. This chain connects TRBV6-1 to TRBJ1-3; no reliable D call. With 5 bases removed from V and 4 bases from J, the gap between germline ends came to 15 bases. The length of the CDR3 is 15 residues. Germline lookup yields CDR1 MNHNS and CDR2 SASEGT. The CDR3 spells CASSWNRRGGNTIYF. DNA of the CDR3: TGTGCCAGCAGTTGGAACCGACGGGGAGGAAACACCATATATTTT.

The chain joins TRBV11-2 to TRBJ2-5; 8 bases line up with TRBD2. The germline CDR1 and CDR2 sequences are SGHAT and FQNNGV. The V segment lost 3 bases and the J segment 2 bases; nucleotides outside the gene matches: 5. The CDR3 runs to 15 residues. CDR3 loop: CASSLAGTRQETQYF. CDR3 DNA: TGTGCCAGCAGCTTGGCCGGGACTAGGCAAGAGACCCAGTACTTC.

V usage is TRBV5-6 and J usage is TRBJ2-3; 7 nucleotides line up with TRBD2. Germline CDR1 and CDR2: SGHDT and YYEEEE. V dropped 0 bases and J dropped 8; count of bases not matched to a gene: 12. The CDR3 sequence is 16 residues long. The CDR3 loop reads CASSLGSAGIVGTQYF. The CDR3 coding sequence is TGTGCCAGCAGCTTGGGATCAGCGGGGATAGTGGGTACGCAGTATTTT.

A few counts support this clone. This rearrangement joins TRBV5-6 to TRBJ1-2; TRBD1 aligns across 10 bases. The CDR3 covers 18 residues. Germline-derived CDR1 and CDR2 are SGHDT and YYEEEE. The V and J ends lost 0 bases and 3 bases, in that order; junction bases with no gene match: 11. The CDR3 protein is CASSLGGRDRGSYYGYTF. The CDR3 DNA follows: TGTGCCAGCAGCTTGGGGGGAAGGGACAGGGGATCTTACTATGGCTACACCTTC.

This sequence joins TRBV6-1 and TRBJ2-7; D ambiguous. The CDR3 has 11 amino acids. Trimming removed 5 bases at V and 3 bases at J, with 5 bases between. The V gene's germline CDR1 is MNHNS and CDR2 SASEGT. The CDR3 coding sequence is TGTGCCAGCAGTATAAACTACGAGCAGTACTTC. Residues: CASSINYEQYF.